One sample yielded the 15 T cell receptor beta chains listed below, sequenced in a study of blood T cells in healthy people across ages. Combining a sample-barcoded 5' primer with a J-beta primer mix, a second PCR ran for roughly 7 to 12 cycles. TCRdb used MiXCR to reprocess the 5' RACE reads, holding one entry per CDR3 protein. The sample has more than 550,000 distinct CDR3 sequences, about 20% seen once; the top ten hold approximately 20%. The sample comprised blood. These receptors came from a man in his 70s in good health.

This clonotype has a handful of counts. The V call is TRBV29-1, the J call TRBJ2-3; maybe TRBD2 (6 bases). This CDR3 comprises 17 residues. V was shortened by 4 bases and J by 2 bases, with 22 bases between the two germline ends. CDR1 is SQVTM, CDR2 ANQGSEA, per germline. CDR3 DNA sequence: TGCAGCGTTGGGGGGAGGACACGGACTTTTCACACAGATACGCAGTATTTT. This encodes CSVGGRTRTFHTDTQYF.

This clonotype appeared a few times. V usage is TRBV10-2 and J usage is TRBJ2-1; 10 positions match TRBD2. Looked up from germline, CDR1 is WSHSY and CDR2 is SAAADI. The junction had 3 bases not matched to a gene; V was cut back by 5 bases and J by 2 bases. This CDR3 contains 15 residues. CDR3 in amino acids: CASSRTSGAYNEQFF. In DNA, the CDR3 is TGCGCCAGCAGTCGCACTAGCGGGGCCTACAATGAGCAGTTCTTC.

This clonotype was seen a few times. The chain couples TRBV5-6 to TRBJ2-3; D is possibly TRBD2 (6 bases). The CDR3 is 16 residues long. The V gene's germline CDR1 is SGHDT and CDR2 YYEEEE. V was pared by 2 bases and J by 2 bases, with 15 bases between. This chain's CDR3 is CASSFWGESTTDTQYF. The CDR3 DNA is TGTGCCAGCAGCTTCTGGGGGGAGTCGACCACAGATACGCAGTATTTT.

A few counts support this clonotype. The chain links TRBV6-5 to TRBJ1-4, with D maybe TRBD1 (5 bases). From germline, CDR1 is MNHEY and CDR2 SVGAGI. Trimming shortened V by 0 bases and J by 8 bases, and 13 bases separated the two germline ends. CDR3 length: 15 amino acids. CDR3 DNA: TGTGCCAGCAGTTACTCGGAGACAGTCGGCGAAAAACTGTTTTTT. Translating it yields CASSYSETVGEKLFF.

The chain has TRBV29-1 and TRBJ2-1; 10 nucleotides agree with TRBD2. Germline-derived CDR1 and CDR2 are SQVTM and ANQGSEA. The CDR3 runs 16 residues. J lost 4 bases, V lost 7 bases, and 13 bases had no gene match. The DNA for the CDR3 is TGCAGCGCCATGAAAACGACTAGCGGGCGGTACAATGAGCAGTTCTTC. Protein sequence: CSAMKTTSGRYNEQFF.

This clonotype has more than one count but fewer than ten. The J gene is TRBJ2-4, the V gene TRBV27; 7 bases fit TRBD2. Germline values: CDR1 MNHEY, CDR2 SMNVEV (reference sequence). Trimming took 3 bases from V and 7 from J; bases not matched to a gene: 3. This CDR3 spans 13 amino acids. The CDR3 is CASSFQGGNIQYF. In DNA, the CDR3 is TGTGCCAGCAGTTTTCAGGGAGGGAACATTCAGTACTTC.

The chain couples TRBV5-1 to TRBJ2-5, with 9 bases lining up with TRBD1. The J call may be faulty, since TRBJ2-7 better matches the DNA end. CDR3 size: 13 residues. Germline assignment: CDR1 SGHRS and CDR2 YFSETQ. CDR3 DNA sequence: TGCGTCAGTGGGGCACAGGGGGCTTACGAGCAGTACTTC. The encoded protein is CVSGAQGAYEQYF.

This clonotype turned up a few times. The chain combines TRBV18 with TRBJ2-4; no clear D gene. This CDR3 spans 14 amino acids. Germline V lookup: CDR1 KGHSH, CDR2 LQKENI. V was trimmed by 3 bases and J by 0 bases, leaving 6 bases between them. CDR3 region: CASSPALAKNIQYF. As DNA, the CDR3 is TGTGCCAGCTCACCGGCCTTAGCCAAAAACATTCAGTACTTC.

This clonotype was seen a few times. The chain uses TRBV28 and TRBJ1-5, with 7 bases matching TRBD1. The CDR3 loop spans 15 amino acids. The germline CDR1 and CDR2 sequences are MDHEN and SYDVKM. The V segment lost 4 bases and the J segment 7 bases; nucleotides outside the gene matches: 10. The CDR3 bases are TGTGCCAGCAGTTGGGCTCAATCCAGGGGGCAGCCCCAGCATTTT. It specifies CASSWAQSRGQPQHF.

The chain is built from TRBV6-1 and TRBJ2-5; tentative D call: TRBD2 (5 bases). Germline V CDR1 and CDR2: MNHNS, SASEGT. V shed 6 bases and J shed 3 bases, with 11 bases lying between them. This CDR3 is 13 amino acids long. The CDR3 sequence is CASRSSGKETQYF. DNA for the CDR3: TGTGCCAGCAGATCCTCGGGGAAAGAGACCCAGTACTTC.

The sample holds a few counts of this clonotype. V gene TRBV7-9 combines with J gene TRBJ2-3; the D gene is possibly TRBD1 (5 bases). Per the germline V gene, CDR1 is SEHNR and CDR2 is FQNEAQ (reference sequence). Trimming pared 6 bases from V and 2 bases from J, leaving 12 bases between. This CDR3 is built from 14 residues. DNA for the CDR3: TGTGCCAGCAGTCAAGGGGTCCACACAGATACGCAGTATTTT. Amino acid sequence: CASSQGVHTDTQYF.

This clonotype was detected only a few times. V usage is TRBV18 and J usage is TRBJ2-1; D gene uncertain. In germline, CDR1 is KGHSH, CDR2 LQKENI. Trimming cost V 5 bases and J 0 bases, with 11 bases left between them. The CDR3 is 15 residues long. The CDR3 nucleotides read TGTGCCAGCTCAAACCTGGCCAGCTCCTACAATGAGCAGTTCTTC. Amino acid sequence: CASSNLASSYNEQFF.

The chain couples TRBV6-5 to TRBJ2-7, with 10 bases lining up with TRBD1. The ends lost 6 bases at V and 4 bases at J; junction bases unmatched: 6. Germline loops: CDR1 MNHEY, CDR2 SVGAGI. This CDR3 is built from 14 residues. The CDR3 spells CASRLRTGGYEQYF. The CDR3 DNA follows: TGTGCCAGCAGGCTTCGGACAGGGGGTTACGAGCAGTACTTC.

V usage is TRBV24-1 and J usage is TRBJ2-7, with 9 bases matching TRBD1. The tail of the sequence fits TRBJ2-5 better, so the J call may be wrong. Germline V CDR1 and CDR2: KGHDR, SFDVKD. CDR3 length: 16 amino acids. The CDR3: CATSDPGTGKVETQYF. CDR3 nucleotide sequence: TGTGCCACCAGTGATCCCGGGACAGGGAAGGTCGAGACCCAGTACTTC.

This clonotype was counted ten times or more. The chain is built from TRBV5-1 and TRBJ1-4, with TRBD1 matching 8 bases. Losses at the gene ends were 0 bases for V and 6 bases for J; bases not matched to a gene: 4. This CDR3 region has 15 residues. The germline CDR1 and CDR2 sequences are SGHRS and YFSETQ. The CDR3 here is CASSLGSGGDEKLFF. In DNA, the CDR3 is TGCGCCAGCAGCTTGGGATCAGGGGGCGATGAAAAACTGTTTTTT. Using reference TRBV5-1 and TRBJ1-4 for the parts outside the CDR3, the full variable domain is KAGVTQTPRYLIKTRGQQVTLSCSPISGHRSVSWYQQTPGQGLQFLFEYFSETQRNKGNFPGRFSGRQFSNSRSEMNVSTLELGDSALYLCASSLGSGGDEKLFFGSGTQLSVL.